The rows below give T cell receptor beta chains drawn from one sample of a study of CD8 T cells in Susac syndrome. TCRdb fed the immunoSEQ multiplex PCR reads into MiXCR, producing one record per CDR3 protein. In the table there are over 100,000 distinct CDR3 sequences, less than 97% of which are singletons. Sequencing input: CD4+ T cells from PBMCs. These receptors were taken from a human donor in good health. CDR3s include the opening cysteine and the closing phenylalanine or tryptophan. A D gene is named only where the DNA matches it firmly. The size field is filled for only some rows; it gives once, few, many or a size class.

J gene	V gene	clone size	D gene	CDR3 protein	CDR3 DNA
TRBJ1-3	TRBV3-1	NA	NA	CASSQVNSGNTIYF	TGTGCCAGCAGCCAAGTAAACAGTGGAAACACCATATATTTT
TRBJ2-5	TRBV27	NA	TRBD2	CASSSQGLAGVETQYF	TGTGCCAGCAGTTCCCAGGGACTAGCGGGGGTAGAGACCCAGTACTTC
TRBJ2-5	TRBV20-1	NA	TRBD2	CSARRGQETQYF	TGCAGTGCTAGGCGGGGGCAAGAGACCCAGTACTTC
TRBJ1-5	TRBV27	NA	NA	CASSSKTRTNQPQHF	TGTGCCAGCAGTTCAAAAACAAGGACCAATCAGCCCCAGCATTTT
TRBJ2-1	TRBV25-1	NA	NA	CASSPWEAAYNEQFF	TGTGCCAGCAGCCCCTGGGAGGCCGCCTACAATGAGCAGTTCTTC
TRBJ2-2	TRBV5-6	NA	TRBD2	CASGTTARWPNTGELFF	TGTGCCTCCGGGACTACTGCTCGGTGGCCGAACACCGGGGAGCTGTTTTTT
TRBJ1-5	TRBV6-2/TRBV6-3	NA	NA	CASSPDGRVNQPQHF	TGTGCCAGCAGTCCCGACGGACGGGTTAATCAGCCCCAGCATTTT
TRBJ2-2	TRBV6-5	NA	NA	CASRRASSNTGELFF	TGTGCCAGCAGACGGGCCAGCTCGAACACCGGGGAGCTGTTTTTT
TRBJ1-1	TRBV7-2	NA	NA	CASSLVGGGRVVTEAFF	TGTGCCAGCAGCTTAGTCGGTGGTGGCAGGGTGGTCACTGAAGCTTTCTTT
TRBJ2-5	TRBV12-3/TRBV12-4	NA	TRBD1	CASSFPRTGGETQYF	TGTGCCAGCAGTTTTCCCCGGACAGGTGGAGAGACCCAGTACTTC
TRBJ2-5	TRBV29-1	NA	TRBD1	CSVGTGFQETQYF	TGCAGCGTTGGGACAGGGTTCCAAGAGACCCAGTACTTC
TRBJ2-1	TRBV24-1	NA	TRBD1	CATSDLRDRGFLGEQFF	TGTGCCACCAGTGATCTACGGGACAGGGGGTTCCTTGGTGAGCAGTTCTTC
TRBJ1-1	TRBV6-1	NA	NA	CATNMGTEAFF	TGTGCCACCAATATGGGCACTGAAGCTTTCTTT
TRBJ2-2	TRBV2	NA	TRBD2	CASSEALILAGGSTGELFF	TGTGCCAGCAGTGAAGCGCTAATACTAGCGGGAGGATCTACCGGGGAGCTGTTTTTT
TRBJ2-3	TRBV29-1	NA	NA	CSTKTDTQYF	TGCAGCACAAAGACAGATACGCAGTATTTT
TRBJ2-7	TRBV2	NA	TRBD1	CASSSETGREQYF	TGTGCCAGCAGTTCCGAGACAGGGCGCGAGCAGTACTTC
TRBJ2-3	TRBV6-6	NA	NA	CASRTPSTDTQYF	TGTGCCAGCAGGACCCCGAGCACAGATACGCAGTATTTT
TRBJ2-7	TRBV7-2	NA	NA	CASSLGGTGVSYEQYF	TGTGCCAGCAGCTTAGGCGGGACCGGAGTTTCCTACGAGCAGTACTTC
TRBJ1-1	TRBV28	NA	NA	CASSPSRPRLKNTEAFF	TGTGCCAGCAGTCCGAGCCGCCCACGGCTCAAGAACACTGAAGCTTTCTTT
TRBJ2-3	TRBV5-4	once	TRBD1	CASSHRDRGHTQYF	TGTGCCAGCAGCCACCGGGACAGGGGACATACGCAGTATTTT
TRBJ2-7	TRBV10-3	NA	TRBD1	CAIMGQGNNEQYF	TGTGCCATCATGGGACAGGGGAACAACGAGCAGTACTTC
TRBJ1-3	TRBV7-2	NA	NA	CASSLEGITIYF	TGTGCCAGCAGCTTAGAAGGGATCACCATATATTTT
TRBJ2-1	TRBV23-1	NA	NA	CASSEGQEQFF	TGCGCCAGCAGTGAAGGACAGGAGCAGTTCTTC
TRBJ2-5	TRBV3-1	NA	NA	CASSQGGRDPQETQYF	TGTGCCAGCAGCCAAGGTGGGCGGGATCCTCAAGAGACCCAGTACTTC
TRBJ1-1	TRBV29-1	NA	TRBD1	CSVALTGEAFF	TGCAGCGTGGCTTTGACAGGGGAAGCTTTCTTT
TRBJ2-1	TRBV29-1	NA	NA	CSVTADLSSSYNEQFF	TGCAGCGTAACAGCAGACCTTTCGAGCTCCTACAATGAGCAGTTCTTC
TRBJ2-5	TRBV7-9	NA	TRBD1	CASSLKPGQKQETQYF	TGTGCCAGCAGCTTAAAACCGGGACAGAAACAAGAGACCCAGTACTTC
TRBJ2-5	TRBV24-1	once	NA	CATSDGPASGGSETQYF	TGTGCCACCAGTGATGGTCCCGCCTCGGGCGGGTCTGAGACCCAGTACTTC
TRBJ1-1	TRBV7-6	once	TRBD1	CASSRNRGMGEMNTEAFF	TGTGCCAGCAGCCGTAACAGGGGTATGGGTGAAATGAACACTGAAGCTTTCTTT
TRBJ2-2	TRBV5-1	NA	NA	CASSLAHLTGELFF	TGCGCCAGCAGCTTGGCACATCTAACCGGGGAGCTGTTTTTT
TRBJ2-2	TRBV5-4	once	NA	CASSRAGAAGELFF	TGTGCCAGCAGCAGGGCGGGGGCGGCCGGGGAGCTGTTTTTT
TRBJ2-2	TRBV7-9	NA	NA	CASSRDLNTGELFF	TGTGCCAGCAGCCGGGACTTGAACACCGGGGAGCTGTTTTTT
TRBJ2-2	TRBV5-4	NA	TRBD1	CASSSGQENTGELFF	TGTGCCAGCAGCTCGGGACAGGAGAACACCGGGGAGCTGTTTTTT
TRBJ1-5	TRBV12-3/TRBV12-4	NA	NA	CASSLEVGQPQHF	TGTGCCAGCAGTTTAGAAGTCGGGCAGCCCCAGCATTTT
TRBJ2-5	TRBV6-1	NA	NA	CASSEQGWETQYF	TGTGCCAGCAGTGAACAGGGTTGGGAGACCCAGTACTTC
TRBJ2-1	TRBV20-1	NA	TRBD2	CSARDLSEAGGHNEQFF	TGCAGTGCTAGAGATTTATCGGAAGCGGGAGGGCACAATGAGCAGTTCTTC
TRBJ1-5	TRBV19	NA	NA	CASSIGLQENQPQHF	TGTGCCAGTAGTATTGGGCTCCAGGAAAATCAGCCCCAGCATTTT
TRBJ2-1	TRBV29-1	NA	TRBD2	CSIRLAGYNEQFF	TGCAGCATCCGACTAGCGGGATACAATGAGCAGTTCTTC
TRBJ2-1	TRBV19	NA	TRBD1	CASSTGTGNEQFF	TGTGCCAGTAGTACAGGGACAGGGAATGAGCAGTTCTTC
TRBJ2-7	TRBV27	NA	NA	CATKTYLGADYEQYF	TGTGCCACCAAGACCTATTTGGGGGCGGACTACGAGCAGTACTTC
TRBJ2-3	TRBV19	NA	TRBD2	CASSIEGLAAFTDTQYF	TGTGCCAGTAGTATAGAAGGACTAGCGGCTTTCACAGATACGCAGTATTTT
TRBJ1-4	TRBV24-1	NA	TRBD1	CATRDRERNEKLFF	TGTGCCACCCGCGACAGGGAAAGGAATGAAAAACTGTTTTTT
TRBJ2-7	TRBV10-3	once	NA	CAISSIWGREQYF	TGTGCCATCTCTTCAATTTGGGGTCGCGAGCAGTACTTC
TRBJ1-5	TRBV20-1	NA	NA	CSAIATKAFSNQPQHF	TGCAGTGCTATAGCCACTAAGGCTTTCAGCAATCAGCCCCAGCATTTT
TRBJ1-2	TRBV24-1	NA	NA	CATSEAGRSYTF	TGTGCCACCAGTGAAGCGGGAAGGAGCTACACCTTC
TRBJ2-7	TRBV29-1	NA	TRBD1	CSVKRDRGYEQYF	TGCAGCGTTAAGAGGGACAGGGGCTACGAGCAGTACTTC
TRBJ2-7	TRBV6-5	NA	TRBD1	CASSPYAGTVYEQYF	TGTGCCAGCAGCCCCTATGCCGGGACAGTCTACGAGCAGTACTTC
TRBJ1-2	TRBV7-9	NA	NA	CASSLDGGNGYTF	TGTGCCAGCAGCCTGGATGGGGGAAATGGCTACACCTTC
TRBJ1-1	TRBV7-2	few	NA	CASSLARNTEAFF	TGTGCCAGCAGCTTAGCCAGGAACACTGAAGCTTTCTTT
TRBJ1-1	TRBV14	few	NA	CASSQGQNTEAFF	TGTGCCAGCAGCCAAGGCCAGAACACTGAAGCTTTCTTT
TRBJ2-3	TRBV9	NA	TRBD1	CASSPRTGDTQYF	TGTGCCAGCAGCCCCAGGACAGGGGATACGCAGTATTTT
TRBJ2-6	TRBV6-5	NA	TRBD2	CASSQTSVGANVLTF	TGTGCCAGCAGCCAAACTAGCGTTGGGGCCAACGTCCTGACTTTC
TRBJ2-2	TRBV19	NA	NA	CASSRRPGELFF	TGTGCCAGTAGTAGACGACCCGGGGAGCTGTTTTTT
TRBJ1-2	TRBV29-1	NA	NA	CSVGVIGLTGTF	TGCAGCGTTGGCGTCATTGGTCTGACCGGGACCTTC